The sequence of this T cell receptor beta chain was determined in a study of identical twins. Broader study findings: Invariant MAIT and iNKT cells could partly confound zero-insertion analyses. Alpha sequences that were out-of-frame and twin-shared showed an excess of low generation probability. Compared with models, monozygotic twins showed more out-of-frame TCR alpha sharing.

TCRdb passed the 5' RACE reads through MiXCR, listing each CDR3 protein once. The sample lists 400,000 to 650,000 distinct CDR3 sequences, under 25% occurring once. Germline-derived CDR1 and CDR2 are MNHEY and SVGEGT. CDR3 length: 16 amino acids. Unmatched junction bases numbered 6, after V lost 0 bases and J lost 4 bases. About this clonotype itself: Antigen unknown.

The same sample was also used in a study of T cells expressing NK-cell markers. That study reports: In roughly 6 donors, dominant CD3+CD56+NKG2C+ clones formed roughly 1.0-7.5% of CD8+ cells.

The rearrangement uses TRBV6-2 or TRBV6-3 and TRBJ2-3, with TRBD1 matching over 8 bases. Sample: CD4+ T cells sorted from blood. The TCR was taken from a woman between 18 and 29 years old in good health. DNA of the CDR3: TGTGCCAGCAGTTACTCGGGGCAGGGGGCATCAGATACGCAGTATTTT. Translated, it gives CASSYSGQGASDTQYF.